This T cell receptor beta chain was recorded in a study of cytomegalovirus exposure and HLA in healthy donors. General study findings and limits: Most TCR beta V segments were productive about 90% or about 30% of the time in an earlier analysis. 87-base-pair reads could not separate some V segments, including TRBV6-2 and TRBV6-3.

This PCR relied on a set of 60 Vbeta primers and 13 Jbeta primers. Study processing details: The count from a later analysis was tens of millions of unique TCR beta chains, about 9.9 million of them shared. Here immunoSEQ multiplex PCR was the method, and the copy in TCRdb shows in-frame clones only, minus some. V, J and clone size are those of that table, while D and trimming were read from the DNA. In the table there are about 180,000 clones, almost 80% of which are singletons. On this clone: Antigen specificity is unknown.

The CDR3 has 14 residues. V was clipped by 4 bases and J by 4 bases, with 14 bases between them. Germline V gene sequence: CDR1 SGHRS, CDR2 YFSETQ. This TCR derives from a man between 35 and 55 years old in good health and CMV-seropositive. Sequencing used PBMCs. The rearrangement links TRBV5-1 to TRBJ1-2; D might be TRBD1 (5 bases). The CDR3 loop is CASSLSTVFYGYTF. CDR3 DNA: TGCGCCAGCAGCCTTTCGACAGTCTTCTATGGCTACACCTTC.